This T cell receptor beta chain is drawn from a study of monozygotic twins with inflammatory bowel disease. For each CDR3 protein, TCRdb gives one entry from its re-call of the 5' RACE reads, without DNA. Its table records about 160,000 distinct CDR3 sequences. The TCR comes from a human donor with ulcerative colitis or Crohn's disease, or a healthy co-twin of an affected twin (not recorded which). Sequenced: blood.

The CDR3 region is CASSARGLTEAFF. The chain links TRBV7-7 to TRBJ1-1; TCRdb lists TRBD1, though no DNA is available to test this call. Per the germline V gene, CDR1 is SSHAT and CDR2 is FNYEAQ (reference sequence). This CDR3 has 13 residues. The full variable domain, in which reference TRBV7-7 and TRBJ1-1 provide the parts outside the CDR3, is GAGVSQSPRYKVTKRGQDVTLRCDPISSHATLYWYQQALGQGPEFLTYFNYEAQPDKSGLPSDRFSAERPEGSISTLTIQRTEQRDSAMYRCASSARGLTEAFFGQGTRLTVV.